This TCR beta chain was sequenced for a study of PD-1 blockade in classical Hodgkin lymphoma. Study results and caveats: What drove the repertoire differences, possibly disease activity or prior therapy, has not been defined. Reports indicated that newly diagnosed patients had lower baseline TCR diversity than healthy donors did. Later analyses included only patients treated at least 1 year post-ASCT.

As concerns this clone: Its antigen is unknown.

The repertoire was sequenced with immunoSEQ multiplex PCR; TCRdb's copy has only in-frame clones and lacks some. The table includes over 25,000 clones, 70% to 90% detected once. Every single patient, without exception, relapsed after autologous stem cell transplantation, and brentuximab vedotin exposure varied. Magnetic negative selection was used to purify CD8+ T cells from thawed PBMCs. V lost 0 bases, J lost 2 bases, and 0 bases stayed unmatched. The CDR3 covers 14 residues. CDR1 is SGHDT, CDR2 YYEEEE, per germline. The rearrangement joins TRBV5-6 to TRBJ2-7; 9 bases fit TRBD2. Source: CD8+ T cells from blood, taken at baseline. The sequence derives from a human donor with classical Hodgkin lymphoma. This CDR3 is CASSLGGRAYEQYF. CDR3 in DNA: TGTGCCAGCAGCTTGGGCGGGAGGGCCTACGAGCAGTACTTC. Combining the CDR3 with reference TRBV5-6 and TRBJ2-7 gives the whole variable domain DAGVTQSPTHLIKTRGQQVTLRCSPKSGHDTVSWYQQALGQGPQFIFQYYEEEERQRGNFPDRFSGHQFPNYSSELNVNALLLGDSALYLCASSLGGRAYEQYFGPGTRLTVT.